Shown below are 3 T cell receptor beta chains from a single sample sequenced in a study of cytomegalovirus exposure and HLA in healthy donors. The primer mix had 60 Vbeta and 13 Jbeta primers. Using immunoSEQ multiplex PCR, the repertoire was profiled, and TCRdb retains in-frame clones only, with some absent. In the table there are around 170,000 clones, around 81% of which are singletons. The sequenced material came from PBMCs. The receptors derive from a man aged 35-49 years in good health and CMV-seronegative.

This chain connects TRBV5-1 to TRBJ2-5; 7 bases are shared with TRBD1. Germline V CDR1 and CDR2: SGHRS, YFSETQ. This CDR3 spans 14 amino acids. J was trimmed by 3 bases and V by 3 bases; bases with no gene match: 5. CDR3 residues: CASSSPGTEETQYF. In nucleotides, the CDR3 is TGCGCCAGCAGCTCCCCCGGGACAGAAGAGACCCAGTACTTC.

This clone was counted a few times. The gene calls are TRBV30 and TRBJ1-1; D is possibly TRBD1 (6 bases). The V and J ends lost 7 bases and 5 bases respectively, with 14 bases between them. Germline V lookup: CDR1 GTSNPN, CDR2 SVGIG (reference sequence). The CDR3 has 12 amino acids. The CDR3 sequence: CALGGAETEAFF. CDR3 nucleotides: TGTGCCTTAGGGGGGGCGGAAACTGAAGCTTTCTTT.

The chain combines TRBV5-7 with TRBJ1-3; the D is unclear. TRBV5-7 carries the ORF label, with uncertain function. This CDR3 is built from 15 residues. Trimming pared 0 bases from V and 0 bases from J, leaving 7 bases between. This CDR3 reads CASSLGQSSGNTIYF. The CDR3 bases are TGTGCCAGCAGCTTGGGACAAAGCTCTGGAAACACCATATATTTT.